The 22 T cell receptor beta chains listed next were all sequenced from one sample in a study of cytomegalovirus exposure and HLA in healthy donors. The PCR employed 60 Vbeta primers together with 13 Jbeta primers. Repertoires were generated with immunoSEQ multiplex PCR, while TCRdb's copy carries only in-frame clones and drops some. The table includes approximately 190,000 clones, approximately 85% detected once. The sequencing sample was made of PBMCs. The source is a woman under 30 in good health and CMV-seronegative.

The chain combines TRBV14 with TRBJ2-3; perhaps TRBD2 as D (6 bases). Germline-derived CDR1 and CDR2 are SGHDN and FVKESK. The CDR3 has 15 residues. V gave up 1 base and J gave up 7 bases, with 15 bases separating them. CDR3 in DNA: TGTGCCAGCAGCCAAGGAGGTTGGAGGGCAAATACGCAGTATTTT. This sequence encodes CASSQGGWRANTQYF.

This clone was picked up a small number of times. This chain links TRBV6-5 with TRBJ2-1, with D possibly TRBD2 on 5 matching bases. The CDR3 sequence is 12 residues long. The germline V and J ends were trimmed by 2 bases and 12 bases, with 11 bases remaining between them. Germline V gives CDR1 MNHEY, CDR2 SVGAGI. The DNA for the CDR3 is TGTGCCAGCAGTTACCGCGGAGGTGGGCAGTTCTTC. It codes for CASSYRGGGQFF.

V and J are TRBV2 and TRBJ2-1; D unclear. The germline CDR1 and CDR2 sequences are SNHLY and FYNNEI. Between the trimmed V and J ends, which lost 5 bases and 2 bases, there was a span of 7 bases. This CDR3 is 13 amino acids long. CDR3 loop: CASSPLTYNEQFF. CDR3 sequence (DNA): TGTGCCAGCAGTCCCCTTACCTACAATGAGCAGTTCTTC.

This clone was seen a single time. The chain combines TRBV5-1 with TRBJ2-2; tentatively, D is TRBD2 (6 bases). This CDR3 is 14 amino acids long. The germline V gene encodes CDR1 SGHRS and CDR2 YFSETQ. V was trimmed by 3 bases and J by 5 bases, leaving 11 bases between them. DNA for the CDR3: TGCGCCAGCAGCTCCTTAGCGGCTACCGGGGAGCTGTTTTTT. It codes for CASSSLAATGELFF.

The J gene is TRBJ2-1, the V gene TRBV7-9, with D perhaps matching TRBD1 (5 bases). This CDR3 spans 14 amino acids. Trimming removed 5 bases at V and 4 bases at J, with 12 bases between. Looked up from germline, CDR1 is SEHNR and CDR2 is FQNEAQ (reference sequence). CDR3 nucleotide sequence: TGTGCCAGCAGCCTTAGGGCAGGGTACAATGAGCAGTTCTTC. As protein: CASSLRAGYNEQFF.

The chain links TRBV5-1 to TRBJ1-2, with 7 bases lining up with TRBD1. This CDR3 spans 15 amino acids. V lost 3 bases and J lost 4; bases outside the gene matches: 9. Germline V gene lookup returns CDR1 SGHRS and CDR2 YFSETQ. The CDR3 spells CASSYTGTVTYGYTF. CDR3 bases: TGCGCCAGCAGCTACACCGGGACAGTGACCTATGGCTACACCTTC.

The chain employs TRBV10-3 and TRBJ2-3; perhaps TRBD2 as D (6 bases). The CDR3 runs to 14 residues. Germline V gene sequence: CDR1 ENHRY, CDR2 SYGVKD. The germline V and J ends were trimmed by 4 bases and 6 bases, with 14 bases remaining between them. The CDR3 protein is CAISAGVGHDTQYF. The CDR3 nucleotides are TGTGCCATCAGTGCGGGGGTGGGTCACGATACGCAGTATTTT.

The sample holds one count of this clone. V is TRBV9 and J is TRBJ2-2, with TRBD2 identical over 8 bases. The CDR3 runs 14 residues. Germline V CDR1 and CDR2: SGDLS, YYNGEE. The V and J ends lost 7 bases and 3 bases, in that order; junction bases with no gene match: 5. The CDR3, as DNA: TGTGCCAGCTCGTGGACTAGCCACACCGGGGAGCTGTTTTTT. It encodes CASSWTSHTGELFF.

This clone has only one observation. V and J are TRBV5-6 and TRBJ1-1; a weak D match, TRBD1 (5 bases). The CDR3 sequence is 15 residues long. The germline V gene encodes CDR1 SGHDT and CDR2 YYEEEE. Trimming stripped 1 base from V and 1 base from J, with 11 bases between. The CDR3 DNA follows: TGTGCCAGCAGCTTGCGGGGGACCTCGAACACTGAAGCTTTCTTT. Its translation: CASSLRGTSNTEAFF.

This clone appeared once. The rearrangement uses TRBV5-8 and TRBJ1-5; 8 positions match TRBD1. In germline, CDR1 is SGHTS, CDR2 YDEGEE. Trimming cost V 0 bases and J 6 bases; bases outside gene matches: 5. This CDR3 has 15 residues. The CDR3 sequence: CASSLEQGAVQPQHF. CDR3 nucleotides: TGTGCCAGCAGCTTGGAGCAGGGGGCGGTTCAGCCCCAGCATTTT.

This clone was picked up a small number of times. The V and J genes are TRBV5-1 and TRBJ2-7; 9 nucleotides agree with TRBD1. CDR1 is SGHRS and CDR2 is YFSETQ in the germline V gene. The length of the CDR3 is 15 residues. The ends lost 4 bases at V and 5 bases at J; junction bases unmatched: 10. The CDR3 here is CASSRPGQGFDEQYF. Here the CDR3 DNA reads TGCGCCAGCAGCCGCCCGGGACAGGGATTCGACGAGCAGTACTTC.

There are a few counts of this clone. The J gene is TRBJ2-7, the V gene TRBV6-5, with D tentatively TRBD2 (7 bases). The germline V gene has CDR1 MNHEY and CDR2 SVGAGI. This CDR3 is built from 16 residues. The V end was cut by 0 bases, the J end by 2 bases, with 14 bases between. The CDR3 sequence is CASSYSMGGPPYEQYF. Written as DNA, the CDR3 is TGTGCCAGCAGTTACTCGATGGGGGGGCCCCCCTACGAGCAGTACTTC.

The gene calls are TRBV19 and TRBJ1-1, with a weak D call TRBD1 (6 bases). V gave up 5 bases and J gave up 4 bases, with 11 bases separating them. CDR3 size: 13 residues. From germline, CDR1 is LNHDA and CDR2 SQIVND (reference sequence). The CDR3 DNA follows: TGTGCCAGTAGTGTCACAGGGTCCACTGAAGCTTTCTTT. Translated: CASSVTGSTEAFF.

This sequence joins TRBV2 and TRBJ1-3, with 9 bases aligning to TRBD1. CDR1 is SNHLY and CDR2 is FYNNEI in the germline V gene. V lost 6 bases and J lost 1; bases outside the gene matches: 4. The CDR3 spans 15 residues. The CDR3 protein is CASSFDRGSGNTIYF. The CDR3 DNA is TGTGCCAGCAGCTTCGACAGGGGGTCTGGAAACACCATATATTTT. Full variable domain (outside the CDR3, taken from reference TRBV2 and TRBJ1-3): EPEVTQTPSHQVTQMGQEVILRCVPISNHLYFYWYRQILGQKVEFLVSFYNNEISEKSEIFDDQFSVERPDGSNFTLKIRSTKLEDSAMYFCASSFDRGSGNTIYFGEGSWLTVV.

V and J are TRBV6-1 and TRBJ1-2, with TRBD1 identical over 11 bases. V shed 6 bases and J 4 bases; nucleotides not matched to a gene: 4. The CDR3 is 14 residues long. Germline CDR1 is MNHNS and CDR2 is SASEGT. The CDR3 nucleotides are TGTGCCAGCAGCGGGACAGGGGGGTTCTATGGCTACACCTTC. It is translated as CASSGTGGFYGYTF.

The chain links TRBV29-1 to TRBJ2-1; 7 bases map to TRBD2. The CDR3 sequence is 14 residues long. The J segment lost 4 bases and the V segment lost 2 bases, leaving 5 bases of the junction unmatched. Per germline, CDR1 SQVTM and CDR2 ANQGSEA. CDR3 in amino acids: CSVERAGMYNEQFF. The CDR3 bases are TGCAGCGTTGAACGAGCGGGAATGTACAATGAGCAGTTCTTC.

CDR3 sequence (DNA): TGCGCCAGCAGCCCGTTCACAGGGGCAAGCACCTACAATGAGCAGTTCTTC. Encoded protein: CASSPFTGASTYNEQFF. The chain recombines TRBV5-1 with TRBJ2-1; 7 bases match TRBD1. V shed 4 bases, J shed 2 bases, and the junction held 12 bases outside the gene matches. The germline V gene encodes CDR1 SGHRS and CDR2 YFSETQ. This CDR3 comprises 17 residues.

Only one count was recorded for this clone. The chain couples TRBV4-1 to TRBJ2-7; 7 positions match TRBD2. J was trimmed by 9 bases and V by 0 bases; bases with no gene match: 8. This CDR3 is built from 14 residues. Germline assignment: CDR1 MGHRA and CDR2 YSYEKL. The CDR3 DNA follows: TGCGCCAGCAGCCAAGATGGGACTACCGAGGGGCAGTACTTC. Translated: CASSQDGTTEGQYF.

The chain has TRBV27 and TRBJ2-1; 7 bases line up with TRBD1. This CDR3 has 12 residues. Germline V gives CDR1 MNHEY, CDR2 SMNVEV (reference sequence). The V and J ends lost 2 bases and 12 bases, in that order; junction bases with no gene match: 4. This CDR3 is CASSLPTGPQFF. The CDR3 DNA sequence: TGTGCCAGCAGTTTACCGACAGGGCCGCAGTTCTTC.

The V gene is TRBV29-1, the J gene TRBJ2-5; D is ambiguous. From germline, CDR1 is SQVTM and CDR2 ANQGSEA. Trimming stripped 1 base from V and 5 bases from J, with 23 bases between. The CDR3 loop spans 17 amino acids. The CDR3 nucleotides read TGCAGCGTTGAAGTCCCGGAAGCATCGCGGAGTACGGAGACCCAGTACTTC. Protein: CSVEVPEASRSTETQYF.

This clone was found a few times. This sequence joins TRBV27 and TRBJ1-2; 11 positions match TRBD1. Per the germline V gene, CDR1 is MNHEY and CDR2 is SMNVEV (reference sequence). The V and J ends lost 6 bases and 6 bases, in that order; junction bases with no gene match: 18. The CDR3 contains 18 residues. CDR3 sequence (DNA): TGTGCCAGCAGCTCGGGGGTGGACAGGGGGCTATTAAGGCATGGCTACACCTTC. Its protein product is CASSSGVDRGLLRHGYTF.

This chain links TRBV5-1 with TRBJ2-7; 9 bases are shared with TRBD1. Germline CDR1 reads SGHRS; CDR2 reads YFSETQ. CDR3 size: 15 residues. J was trimmed by 6 bases and V by 4 bases; bases with no gene match: 11. The CDR3 DNA is TGCGCCAGCAGCATATCCGGGACAGGGTTTGGCGAGCAGTACTTC. Protein product: CASSISGTGFGEQYF.